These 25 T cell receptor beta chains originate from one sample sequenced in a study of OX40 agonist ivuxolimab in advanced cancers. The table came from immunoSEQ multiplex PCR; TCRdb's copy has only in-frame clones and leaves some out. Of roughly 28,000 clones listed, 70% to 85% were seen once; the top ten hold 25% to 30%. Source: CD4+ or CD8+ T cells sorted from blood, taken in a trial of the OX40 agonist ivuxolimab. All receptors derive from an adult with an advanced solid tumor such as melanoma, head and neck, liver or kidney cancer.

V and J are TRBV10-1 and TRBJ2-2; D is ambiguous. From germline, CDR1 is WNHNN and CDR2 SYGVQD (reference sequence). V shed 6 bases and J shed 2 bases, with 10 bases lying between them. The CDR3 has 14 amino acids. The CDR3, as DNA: TGCGCCAGCAGCCCCATGCGTAACACCGGGGAGCTGTTTTTT. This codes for CASSPMRNTGELFF.

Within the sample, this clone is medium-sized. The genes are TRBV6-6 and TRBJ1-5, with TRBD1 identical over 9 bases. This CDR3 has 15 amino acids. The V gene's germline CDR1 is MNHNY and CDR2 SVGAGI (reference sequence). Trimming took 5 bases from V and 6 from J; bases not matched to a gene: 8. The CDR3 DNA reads TGTGCCAGCAGTAACCGGGACAGGGAATCTCAGCCCCAGCATTTT. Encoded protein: CASSNRDRESQPQHF.

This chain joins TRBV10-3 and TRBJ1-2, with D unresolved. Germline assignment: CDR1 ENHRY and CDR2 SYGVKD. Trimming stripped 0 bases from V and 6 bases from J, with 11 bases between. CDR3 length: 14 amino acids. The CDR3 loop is CAISESGRGDGYTF. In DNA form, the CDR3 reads TGTGCCATCAGTGAGTCGGGCAGAGGCGATGGCTACACCTTC.

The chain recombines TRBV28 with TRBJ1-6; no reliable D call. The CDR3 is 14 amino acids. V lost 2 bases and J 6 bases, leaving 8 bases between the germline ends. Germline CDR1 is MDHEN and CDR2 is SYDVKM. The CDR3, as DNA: TGTGCCAGCAGTTTAGGACTCATTAATTCACCCCTCCACTTT. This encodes CASSLGLINSPLHF. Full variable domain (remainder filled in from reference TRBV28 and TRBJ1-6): DVKVTQSSRYLVKRTGEKVFLECVQDMDHENMFWYRQDPGLGLRLIYFSYDVKMKEKGDIPEGYSVSREKKERFSLILESASTNQTSMYLCASSLGLINSPLHFGNGTRLTVT.

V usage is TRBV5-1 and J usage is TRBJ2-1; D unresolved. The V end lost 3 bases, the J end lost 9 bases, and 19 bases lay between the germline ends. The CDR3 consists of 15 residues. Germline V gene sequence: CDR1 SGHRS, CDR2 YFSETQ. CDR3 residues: CASSWGTESHGEQFF. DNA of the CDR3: TGCGCCAGCAGCTGGGGAACAGAATCCCACGGTGAGCAGTTCTTC. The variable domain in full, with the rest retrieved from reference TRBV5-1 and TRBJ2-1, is KAGVTQTPRYLIKTRGQQVTLSCSPISGHRSVSWYQQTPGQGLQFLFEYFSETQRNKGNFPGRFSGRQFSNSRSEMNVSTLELGDSALYLCASSWGTESHGEQFFGPGTRLTVL.

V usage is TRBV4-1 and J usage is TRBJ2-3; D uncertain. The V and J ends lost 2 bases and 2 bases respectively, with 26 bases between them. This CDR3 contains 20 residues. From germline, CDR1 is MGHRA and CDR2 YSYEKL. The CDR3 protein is CASSQHGPIIRWPATDTQYF. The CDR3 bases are TGCGCCAGCAGCCAACATGGACCGATCATCCGCTGGCCAGCCACAGATACGCAGTATTTT.

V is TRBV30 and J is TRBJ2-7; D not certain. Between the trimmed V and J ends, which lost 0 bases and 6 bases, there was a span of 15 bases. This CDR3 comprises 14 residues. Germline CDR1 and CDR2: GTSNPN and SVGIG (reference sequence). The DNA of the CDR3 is TGTGCCTGGAGTGTACAGACCGGGCTCGTCGAGCAGTACTTC. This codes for CAWSVQTGLVEQYF.

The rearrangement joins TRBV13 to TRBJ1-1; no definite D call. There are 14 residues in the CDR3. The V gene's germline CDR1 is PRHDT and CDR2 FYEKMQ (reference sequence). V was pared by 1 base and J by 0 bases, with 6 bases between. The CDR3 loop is CASSLVGMNTEAFF. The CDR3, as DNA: TGTGCCAGCAGCTTAGTTGGGATGAACACTGAAGCTTTCTTT.

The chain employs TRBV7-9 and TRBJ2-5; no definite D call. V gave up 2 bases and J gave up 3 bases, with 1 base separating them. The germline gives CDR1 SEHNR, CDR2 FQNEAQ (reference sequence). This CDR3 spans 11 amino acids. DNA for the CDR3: TGTGCCAGCAGCTTAAAAGAGACCCAGTACTTC. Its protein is CASSLKETQYF.

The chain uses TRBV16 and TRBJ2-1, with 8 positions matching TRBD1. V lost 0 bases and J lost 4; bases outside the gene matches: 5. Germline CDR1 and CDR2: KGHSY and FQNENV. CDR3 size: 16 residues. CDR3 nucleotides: TGTGCCAGCAGCCAATCGAACAGGGGGTGGTACAATGAGCAGTTCTTC. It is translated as CASSQSNRGWYNEQFF.

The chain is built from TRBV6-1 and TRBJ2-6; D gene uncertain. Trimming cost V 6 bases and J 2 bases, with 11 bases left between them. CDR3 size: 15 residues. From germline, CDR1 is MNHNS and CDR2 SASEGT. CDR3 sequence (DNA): TGTGCCAGCAGAGAACCGCTTCCTGGGGCCAACGTCCTGACTTTC. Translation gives CASREPLPGANVLTF.

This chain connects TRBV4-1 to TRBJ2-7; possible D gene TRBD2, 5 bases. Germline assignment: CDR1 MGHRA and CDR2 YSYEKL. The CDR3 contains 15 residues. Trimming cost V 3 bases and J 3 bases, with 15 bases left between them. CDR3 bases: TGCGCCAGCAGCCAGTTCAGCGATGGAGGCTACGAGCAGTACTTC. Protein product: CASSQFSDGGYEQYF.

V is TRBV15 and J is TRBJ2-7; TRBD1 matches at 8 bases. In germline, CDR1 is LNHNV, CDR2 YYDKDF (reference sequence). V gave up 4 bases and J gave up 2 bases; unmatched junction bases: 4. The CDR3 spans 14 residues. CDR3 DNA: TGTGCCACCAGCAAAGACAGGGGCCCCTACGAGCAGTACTTC. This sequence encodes CATSKDRGPYEQYF.

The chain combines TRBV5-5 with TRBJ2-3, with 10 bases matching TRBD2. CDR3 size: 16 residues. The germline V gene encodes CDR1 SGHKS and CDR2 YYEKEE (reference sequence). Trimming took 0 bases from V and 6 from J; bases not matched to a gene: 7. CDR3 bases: TGTGCCAGCAGCTTGGTTGGACTAGCGGCCTCCGATACGCAGTATTTT. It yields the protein CASSLVGLAASDTQYF.

CDR3 bases: TGTGCCAGCAGTTACTGGGGGGCGCGGGACAATGAGCAGTTCTTC. It yields the protein CASSYWGARDNEQFF. The J gene is TRBJ2-1, the V gene TRBV6-6; D might be TRBD1 or TRBD2, each matching 6 bases. Germline V lookup: CDR1 MNHNY, CDR2 SVGAGI (reference sequence). Deletions cut 1 base from V and 5 bases from J, with 12 bases between. This CDR3 spans 15 amino acids.

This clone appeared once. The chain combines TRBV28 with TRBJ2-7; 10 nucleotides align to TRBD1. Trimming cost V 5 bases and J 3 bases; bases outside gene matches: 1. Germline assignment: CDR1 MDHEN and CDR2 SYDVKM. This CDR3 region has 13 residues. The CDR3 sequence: CASSRTGGYEQYF. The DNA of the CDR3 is TGTGCCAGCAGTAGGACAGGGGGCTACGAGCAGTACTTC.

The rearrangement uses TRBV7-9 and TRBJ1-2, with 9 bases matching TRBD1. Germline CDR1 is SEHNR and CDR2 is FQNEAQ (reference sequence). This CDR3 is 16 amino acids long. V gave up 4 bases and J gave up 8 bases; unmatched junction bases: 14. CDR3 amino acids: CASSSPGDRAVQGYTF. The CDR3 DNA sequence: TGTGCCAGCAGCTCCCCGGGGGACAGGGCTGTTCAAGGCTACACCTTC.

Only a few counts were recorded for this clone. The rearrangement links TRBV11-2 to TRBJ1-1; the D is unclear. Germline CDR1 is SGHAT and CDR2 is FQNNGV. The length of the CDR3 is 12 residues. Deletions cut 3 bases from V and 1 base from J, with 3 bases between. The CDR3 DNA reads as TGTGCCAGCAGCTTGTGGAACACTGAAGCTTTCTTT. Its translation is CASSLWNTEAFF.

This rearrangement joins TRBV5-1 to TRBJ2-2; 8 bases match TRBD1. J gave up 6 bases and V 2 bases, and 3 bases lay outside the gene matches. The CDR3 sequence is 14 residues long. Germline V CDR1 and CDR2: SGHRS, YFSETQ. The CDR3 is CASSFPDRAGELFF. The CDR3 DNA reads TGCGCCAGCAGCTTCCCGGACAGGGCCGGGGAGCTGTTTTTT. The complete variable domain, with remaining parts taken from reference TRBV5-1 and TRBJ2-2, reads KAGVTQTPRYLIKTRGQQVTLSCSPISGHRSVSWYQQTPGQGLQFLFEYFSETQRNKGNFPGRFSGRQFSNSRSEMNVSTLELGDSALYLCASSFPDRAGELFFGEGSRLTVL.

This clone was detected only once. The CDR3 bases are TGTGCCAGCAGTTTATTTCAGGGGACAGGGTGGGAAAAACTGTTTTTT. Protein sequence: CASSLFQGTGWEKLFF. The chain carries TRBV28 and TRBJ1-4; 9 bases are shared with TRBD1. Germline-derived CDR1 and CDR2 are MDHEN and SYDVKM. Trimming took 1 base from V and 8 from J; bases not matched to a gene: 8. The CDR3 has 16 amino acids.

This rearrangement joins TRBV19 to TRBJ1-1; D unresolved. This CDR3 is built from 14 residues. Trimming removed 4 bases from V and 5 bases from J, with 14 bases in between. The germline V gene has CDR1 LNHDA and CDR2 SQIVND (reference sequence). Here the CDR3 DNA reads TGTGCCAGTAGTAAGGCCCCGGGTGGGACTGAAGCTTTCTTT. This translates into CASSKAPGGTEAFF.

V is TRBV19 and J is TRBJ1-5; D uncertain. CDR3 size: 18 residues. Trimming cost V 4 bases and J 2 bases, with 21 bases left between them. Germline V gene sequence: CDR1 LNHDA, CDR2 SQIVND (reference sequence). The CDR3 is CASSSGAGTDDGNQPQHF. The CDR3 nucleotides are TGTGCCAGTAGTAGCGGCGCGGGAACAGACGATGGCAATCAGCCCCAGCATTTT.

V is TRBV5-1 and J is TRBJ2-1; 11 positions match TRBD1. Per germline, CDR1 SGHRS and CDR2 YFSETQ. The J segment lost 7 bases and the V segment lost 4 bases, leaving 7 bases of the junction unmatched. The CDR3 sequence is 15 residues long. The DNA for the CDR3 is TGCGCCAGCAGCATCGCCGGGACAGGGGGGAATGAGCAGTTCTTC. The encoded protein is CASSIAGTGGNEQFF.

The CDR3 nucleotides read TGTGCCAGCAGCGCCGACGGGACTAGCGGGATCACCGGGGAGCTGTTTTTT. Its protein is CASSADGTSGITGELFF. V gene TRBV9 combines with J gene TRBJ2-2; 13 bases fit TRBD2. The V segment lost 3 bases and the J segment 4 bases; nucleotides outside the gene matches: 6. The CDR3 totals 17 residues. Germline V CDR1 and CDR2: SGDLS, YYNGEE.

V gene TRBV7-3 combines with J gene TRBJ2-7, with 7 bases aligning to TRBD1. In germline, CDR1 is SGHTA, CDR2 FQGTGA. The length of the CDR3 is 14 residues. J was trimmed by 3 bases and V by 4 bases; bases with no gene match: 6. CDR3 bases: TGTGCCAGCAGCTCCGGGACAGATCACTACGAGCAGTACTTC. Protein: CASSSGTDHYEQYF.